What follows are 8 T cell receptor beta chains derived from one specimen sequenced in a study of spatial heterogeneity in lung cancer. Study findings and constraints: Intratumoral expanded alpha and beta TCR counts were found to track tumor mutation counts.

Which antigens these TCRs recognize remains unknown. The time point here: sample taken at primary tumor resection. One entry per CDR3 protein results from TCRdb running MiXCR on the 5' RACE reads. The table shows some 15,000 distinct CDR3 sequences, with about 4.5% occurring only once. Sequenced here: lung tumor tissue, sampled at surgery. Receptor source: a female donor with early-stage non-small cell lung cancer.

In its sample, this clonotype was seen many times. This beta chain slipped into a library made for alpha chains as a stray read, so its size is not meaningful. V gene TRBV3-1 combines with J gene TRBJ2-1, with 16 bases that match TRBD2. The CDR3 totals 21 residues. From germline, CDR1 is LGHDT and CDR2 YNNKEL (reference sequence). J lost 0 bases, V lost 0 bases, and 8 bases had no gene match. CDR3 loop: CASSQDWGLAGGSSSYNEQFF. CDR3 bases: TGTGCCAGCAGCCAAGATTGGGGACTAGCGGGGGGGAGCAGCTCCTACAATGAGCAGTTCTTC.

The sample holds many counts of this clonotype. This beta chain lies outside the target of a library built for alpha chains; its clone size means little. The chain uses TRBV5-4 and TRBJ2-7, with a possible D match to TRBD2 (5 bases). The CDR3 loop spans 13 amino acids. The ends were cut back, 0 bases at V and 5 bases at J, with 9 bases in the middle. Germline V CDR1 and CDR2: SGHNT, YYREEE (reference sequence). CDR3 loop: CASSLVGSNEQYF. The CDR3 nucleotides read TGTGCCAGCAGCTTGGTTGGGAGTAACGAGCAGTACTTC. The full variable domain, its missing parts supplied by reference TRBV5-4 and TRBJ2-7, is ETGVTQSPTHLIKTRGQQVTLRCSSQSGHNTVSWYQQALGQGPQFIFQYYREEENGRGNFPPRFSGLQFPNYSSELNVNALELDDSALYLCASSLVGSNEQYFGPGTRLTVT.

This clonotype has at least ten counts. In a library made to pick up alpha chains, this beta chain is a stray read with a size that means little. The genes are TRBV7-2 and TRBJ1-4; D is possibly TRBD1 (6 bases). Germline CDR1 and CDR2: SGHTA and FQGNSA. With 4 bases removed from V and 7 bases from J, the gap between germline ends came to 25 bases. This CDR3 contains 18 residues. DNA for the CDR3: TGTGCCAGCAGCTCTATGGAGCTGGTGGACAGCCTTCGTGAAAAACTGTTTTTT. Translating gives CASSSMELVDSLREKLFF. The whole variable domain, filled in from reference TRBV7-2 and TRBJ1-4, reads GAGVSQSPSNKVTEKGKDVELRCDPISGHTALYWYRQSLGQGLEFLIYFQGNSAPDKSGLPSDRFSAERTGGSVSTLTIQRTQQEDSAVYLCASSSMELVDSLREKLFFGSGTQLSVL.

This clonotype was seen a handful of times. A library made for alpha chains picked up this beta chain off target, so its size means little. The CDR3, as DNA: TGTGCCAGCAGCCAGGCACTAACCAACACCGGGGAGCTGTTTTTT. Translating gives CASSQALTNTGELFF. The chain is built from TRBV14 and TRBJ2-2; D is uncertain. The CDR3 totals 15 residues. The V gene's germline CDR1 is SGHDN and CDR2 FVKESK. The V end lost 3 bases, the J end lost 2 bases, and 10 bases lay between the germline ends. The whole variable domain, remainder taken from reference TRBV14 and TRBJ2-2, is EAGVTQFPSHSVIEKGQTVTLRCDPISGHDNLYWYRRVMGKEIKFLLHFVKESKQDESGMPNNRFLAERTGGTYSTLKVQPAELEDSGVYFCASSQALTNTGELFFGEGSRLTVL.

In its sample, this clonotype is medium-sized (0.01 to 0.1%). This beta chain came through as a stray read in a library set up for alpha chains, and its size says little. The CDR3 bases are TGTGCCAGCTCACCGGGGAGGGCCACTGAAGCTTTCTTT. Translation: CASSPGRATEAFF. V gene TRBV18 combines with J gene TRBJ1-1; D unclear. This CDR3 spans 13 amino acids. In germline, CDR1 is KGHSH, CDR2 LQKENI. V was trimmed by 3 bases and J by 4 bases, leaving 9 bases between them.

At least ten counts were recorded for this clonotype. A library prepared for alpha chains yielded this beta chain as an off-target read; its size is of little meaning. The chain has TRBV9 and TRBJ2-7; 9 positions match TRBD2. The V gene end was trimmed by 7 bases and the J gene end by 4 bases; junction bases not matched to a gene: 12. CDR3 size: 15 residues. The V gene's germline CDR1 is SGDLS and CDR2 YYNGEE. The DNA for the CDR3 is TGTGCCAGCGCCCCCACAGCGGGGGGACAGTACGAGCAGTACTTC. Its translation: CASAPTAGGQYEQYF. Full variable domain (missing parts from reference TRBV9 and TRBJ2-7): DSGVTQTPKHLITATGQRVTLRCSPRSGDLSVYWYQQSLDQGLQFLIQYYNGEERAKGNILERFSAQQFPDLHSELNLSSLELGDSALYFCASAPTAGGQYEQYFGPGTRLTVT.

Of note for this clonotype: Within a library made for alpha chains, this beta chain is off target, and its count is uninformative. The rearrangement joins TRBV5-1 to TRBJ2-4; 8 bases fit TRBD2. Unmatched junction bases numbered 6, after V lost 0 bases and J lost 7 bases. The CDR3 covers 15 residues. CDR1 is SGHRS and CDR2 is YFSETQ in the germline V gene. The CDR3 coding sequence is TGCGCCAGCAGCTTGGAGCGGGGGAGGGCGAACATTCAGTACTTC. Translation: CASSLERGRANIQYF.

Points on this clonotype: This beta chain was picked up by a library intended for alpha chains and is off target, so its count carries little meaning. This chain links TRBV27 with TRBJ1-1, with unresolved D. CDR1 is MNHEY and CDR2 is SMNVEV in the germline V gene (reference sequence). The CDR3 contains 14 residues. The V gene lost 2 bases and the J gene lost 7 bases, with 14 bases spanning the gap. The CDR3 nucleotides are TGTGCCAGCAGTTTACAAGGGCCCCGCGGTGAAGCTTTCTTT. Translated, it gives CASSLQGPRGEAFF.